One sample yielded the 19 T cell receptor beta chains listed below, sequenced in a study of persistence of HIV-infected CD4 T cells (dated by TCRdb to 2018 to 2020). These receptors are not linked to any known antigen. Reading the label with the study, this specimen's treatment or condition is: suppressive antiretroviral therapy. As a nonspecific positive control representing the CD4+ T cell repertoire, the cells were stimulated with anti-CD3/anti-CD28 magnetic beads. CD4+ T cells that responded were sorted based on upregulation of both CD40 ligand and CD69. The immunoSEQ hsTCRB assay version 4, run in survey mode, was used to sequence TCRbeta repertoires from genomic DNA. The immuneACCESS repertoire file appears here via TCRdb, limited to in-frame rearrangements. These files lack a portion of the clones; in checked studies, under half of the deficit traces to unresolved V genes, and the cause of the others is not known. The sample has about 45,000 clones on record, approximately 90% of them singletons. 1.5% to 2% of the sample is taken by the ten largest.

This material consisted of CD4+ T cells sorted from PBMCs after roughly 18-hour stimulation, taken from a patient who received antiretroviral therapy. Explained via the paper, the cell subset or site label denotes: CD40L+CD69+ CD4 T cells responding to anti-CD3/anti-CD28 beads, representing the overall repertoire. These receptors were taken from an adult man with HIV who was CMV-seropositive.

V is TRBV28 and J is TRBJ2-7, with D tentatively TRBD1 (6 bases). Germline loops: CDR1 MDHEN, CDR2 SYDVKM. The CDR3 has 15 amino acids. V was trimmed by 6 bases and J by 4 bases, leaving 19 bases between them. CDR3 sequence (DNA): TGTGCCAGCAGATTACCGATGGGACACCCATACGAGCAGTACTTC. This codes for CASRLPMGHPYEQYF.

J is TRBJ2-1 and V is TRBV27; D possibly corresponds to TRBD1 (5 bases). There are 14 residues in the CDR3. Germline CDR1 reads MNHEY; CDR2 reads SMNVEV (reference sequence). V was shortened by 5 bases and J by 2 bases, with 10 bases between the two germline ends. DNA for the CDR3: TGTGCCAGCAGTGGGGCCGTAGCCTACAATGAGCAGTTCTTC. Protein sequence: CASSGAVAYNEQFF.

The genes are TRBV7-2 and TRBJ2-1; no reliable D call. The CDR3 has 13 residues. Germline CDR1 SGHTA, CDR2 FQGNSA. The ends were cut back, 1 base at V and 5 bases at J, with 6 bases in the middle. CDR3 region: CASSLGYHNEQFF. DNA of the CDR3: TGTGCCAGCAGCTTAGGGTACCACAATGAGCAGTTCTTC.

This chain links TRBV18 with TRBJ2-3, with D uncertain. Germline loops: CDR1 KGHSH, CDR2 LQKENI. The CDR3 loop spans 15 amino acids. Between the trimmed V and J ends, which lost 3 bases and 1 base, there was a span of 11 bases. This CDR3 reads CASSPLKGGTDTQYF. The DNA of the CDR3 is TGTGCCAGCTCACCGCTGAAGGGTGGCACAGATACGCAGTATTTT. Using reference TRBV18 and TRBJ2-3 for the parts outside the CDR3, the full variable domain is NAGVMQNPRHLVRRRGQEARLRCSPMKGHSHVYWYRQLPEEGLKFMVYLQKENIIDESGMPKERFSAEFPKEGPSILRIQQVVRGDSAAYFCASSPLKGGTDTQYFGPGTRLTVL.

On this clone itself: Other nucleotide sequences in the sample specify the same CDR3. V gene TRBV7-2 combines with J gene TRBJ2-5; 9 nucleotides agree with TRBD2. CDR3 length: 16 amino acids. V was pared by 8 bases and J by 4 bases, with 14 bases of the junction left unmatched. CDR1 and CDR2 from the germline V gene are SGHTA and FQGNSA. CDR3 in amino acids: CASGVGGGGLRETQYF. The DNA for the CDR3 is TGTGCCAGCGGGGTAGGCGGGGGGGGTCTTAGAGAGACCCAGTACTTC.

The CDR3 DNA is TGTGCCAGCGGGCAAAAGCGGGGCGCAGGTGTCGGGGGTTCAGATACGCAGTATTTT. Amino acids: CASGQKRGAGVGGSDTQYF. The chain employs TRBV3-1 (or the pseudogene TRBV3-2) and TRBJ2-3; 7 bases line up with TRBD2. CDR1 is LGHDT, CDR2 YNNKEL, per germline (reference sequence). The CDR3 has 19 residues. With 8 bases clipped from V and 4 bases from J, the junction kept 24 bases outside the gene matches.

The chain carries TRBV7-9 and TRBJ1-2, with D uncertain. The CDR3 sequence is 12 residues long. Trimming shortened V by 7 bases and J by 2 bases, and 8 bases separated the two germline ends. Germline V CDR1 and CDR2: SEHNR, FQNEAQ (reference sequence). Here the CDR3 DNA reads TGTGCCAGCAACTTTATCAACTATGGCTACACCTTC. This sequence encodes CASNFINYGYTF.

The chain carries TRBV19 and TRBJ2-3, with TRBD1 as a possible D gene (6 bases). This CDR3 region has 13 residues. Trimming cost V 0 bases and J 8 bases, with 9 bases left between them. CDR1 is LNHDA, CDR2 SQIVND, per germline (reference sequence). The CDR3 DNA is TGTGCCAGTAGTATAGACAGGGGCGGTACGCAGTATTTT. Translation: CASSIDRGGTQYF.

V usage is TRBV11-1 and J usage is TRBJ1-5; no clear D. V was shortened by 2 bases and J by 15 bases, with 11 bases between the two germline ends. CDR3 length: 11 amino acids. CDR1 SGHAT and CDR2 FQDESV come from the germline V gene (reference sequence). CDR3 sequence reads: CASSLKCTPHF. The CDR3 region has the DNA TGTGCCAGCAGCTTAAAATGCACCCCGCATTTT.

CDR3 sequence reads: CASSWSSGGSNQPQHF. As DNA, the CDR3 is TGTGCCAGCAGTTGGTCTTCCGGGGGGAGCAATCAGCCCCAGCATTTT. The V call is TRBV6-2 or TRBV6-3, the J call TRBJ1-5; D possibly corresponds to TRBD1 (5 bases). Germline V gives CDR1 MNHEY, CDR2 SVGEGT. The CDR3 spans 16 residues. V was trimmed by 4 bases and J by 1 base, leaving 14 bases between them.

The rearrangement uses TRBV9 and TRBJ1-3; 7 bases match TRBD1. The CDR3 extends over 15 amino acids. Germline-derived CDR1 and CDR2 are SGDLS and YYNGEE. V lost 4 bases to trimming and J lost 3 bases; unmatched junction nucleotides: 7. CDR3 DNA: TGTGCCAGCAGCCCCCAGGGGGGGATTGGAAACACCATATATTTT. It is translated as CASSPQGGIGNTIYF. The whole variable domain, filled in from reference TRBV9 and TRBJ1-3, reads DSGVTQTPKHLITATGQRVTLRCSPRSGDLSVYWYQQSLDQGLQFLIQYYNGEERAKGNILERFSAQQFPDLHSELNLSSLELGDSALYFCASSPQGGIGNTIYFGEGSWLTVV.

The chain combines TRBV5-1 with TRBJ1-1; no firm D call. CDR3 size: 13 residues. Germline V CDR1 and CDR2: SGHRS, YFSETQ. Trimming cost V 1 base and J 0 bases, with 4 bases left between them. The CDR3 reads CASSLLVNTEAFF. CDR3 DNA: TGCGCCAGCAGCTTGTTAGTGAACACTGAAGCTTTCTTT. The full variable domain, its missing parts supplied by reference TRBV5-1 and TRBJ1-1, is KAGVTQTPRYLIKTRGQQVTLSCSPISGHRSVSWYQQTPGQGLQFLFEYFSETQRNKGNFPGRFSGRQFSNSRSEMNVSTLELGDSALYLCASSLLVNTEAFFGQGTRLTVV.

Worth noting for this clone: Other nucleotide sequences in the sample specify the same CDR3. The V and J genes are TRBV7-9 and TRBJ2-2, with unresolved D. CDR1 and CDR2 from the germline V gene are SEHNR and FQNEAQ (reference sequence). CDR3 length equals 14 residues. V was clipped by 0 bases and J by 4 bases, with 6 bases between them. In DNA, the CDR3 is TGTGCCAGCAGCTTAGCAGGCGGCACCGGGGAGCTGTTTTTT. It is translated as CASSLAGGTGELFF.

V and J are TRBV28 and TRBJ1-2; perhaps TRBD1 as D (5 bases). Germline V gives CDR1 MDHEN, CDR2 SYDVKM. V was cut by 3 bases and J by 2 bases, with 7 bases left in between. The CDR3 is 13 residues long. CDR3 region: CASSFDRNYGYTF. CDR3 DNA sequence: TGTGCCAGCAGTTTTGACAGAAACTATGGCTACACCTTC.

V is TRBV5-1 and J is TRBJ2-1; 7 bases match TRBD1. The CDR3 spans 15 residues. The trim removed 0 bases at V and 6 bases at J, leaving 6 bases unmatched. Germline CDR1 is SGHRS and CDR2 is YFSETQ. CDR3 protein: CASSLAETGVNEQFF. CDR3 sequence (DNA): TGCGCCAGCAGCTTGGCCGAAACAGGGGTCAATGAGCAGTTCTTC.

This chain uses TRBV7-9 with TRBJ1-3, with D hard to call. The CDR3 is made up of 16 amino acids. CDR1 and CDR2 from the germline V gene are SEHNR and FQNEAQ (reference sequence). With 6 bases removed from V and 0 bases from J, the gap between germline ends came to 15 bases. The CDR3 nucleotides are TGTGCCAGCAGACAAGAGCCTTTCAACTCTGGAAACACCATATATTTT. Its protein product is CASRQEPFNSGNTIYF.

The chain links TRBV5-1 to TRBJ2-3; TRBD1 matches 8 bases. V gave up 4 bases and J gave up 0 bases; unmatched junction bases: 10. Germline-derived CDR1 and CDR2 are SGHRS and YFSETQ. This CDR3 has 17 residues. CDR3 sequence: CASSHRTGSTSTDTQYF. The CDR3 DNA sequence: TGCGCCAGCAGCCACAGGACAGGGTCCACTAGCACAGATACGCAGTATTTT.

This chain links TRBV5-6 with TRBJ1-6, with D possibly TRBD1 on 5 matching bases. CDR3 length: 17 amino acids. V lost 1 base to trimming and J lost 3 bases, with 14 bases between them. Per germline, CDR1 SGHDT and CDR2 YYEEEE. The CDR3 bases are TGTGCCAGCAGCTTGATCCTCGGCAGGGACTATAATTCACCCCTCCACTTT. As protein: CASSLILGRDYNSPLHF.

This chain joins TRBV19 and TRBJ1-2; 8 bases are shared with TRBD1. The ends lost 3 bases at V and 4 bases at J; junction bases unmatched: 7. This CDR3 contains 15 residues. The germline V gene has CDR1 LNHDA and CDR2 SQIVND (reference sequence). The CDR3 here is CASSIGQGNFYGYTF. The CDR3 DNA follows: TGTGCCAGTAGTATCGGACAGGGCAACTTCTATGGCTACACCTTC.